Presented here are 11 T cell receptor beta chains from one specimen sequenced in a study of OX40 agonist ivuxolimab in advanced cancers. Measured with immunoSEQ multiplex PCR; TCRdb has only the in-frame clones, and not every one. The repertoire holds roughly 20,000 clones, with over 75% as singletons. Sequenced material: CD4+ or CD8+ T cells sorted from blood, taken in a trial of the OX40 agonist ivuxolimab. The receptor set was obtained from an adult with an advanced solid tumor such as melanoma, head and neck, liver or kidney cancer.

This chain connects TRBV30 to TRBJ2-2; 12 positions match TRBD2. V was pared by 2 bases and J by 5 bases, with 6 bases of the junction left unmatched. CDR1 GTSNPN and CDR2 SVGIG come from the germline V gene (reference sequence). The CDR3 is 16 residues long. CDR3 sequence: CAWSLGLAGGTGELFF. The CDR3 region has the DNA TGTGCCTGGAGTCTGGGCCTAGCGGGAGGGACCGGGGAGCTGTTTTTT.

This rearrangement joins TRBV27 to TRBJ1-1; D gene ambiguous. Trimming left V 2 bases short and J 2 bases short, with 12 bases between. CDR3 length: 15 residues. The germline CDR1 and CDR2 sequences are MNHEY and SMNVEV (reference sequence). The CDR3 is CASSLLAQFNTEAFF. CDR3 nucleotides: TGTGCCAGCAGTTTACTTGCACAGTTTAACACTGAAGCTTTCTTT.

The chain joins TRBV9 to TRBJ2-7, with 8 bases matching TRBD1. The CDR3 covers 15 residues. The germline V gene encodes CDR1 SGDLS and CDR2 YYNGEE. Trimming removed 4 bases from V and 6 bases from J; junction bases left unmatched: 12. CDR3 region: CASSFAGTGTSEQYF. The CDR3 DNA reads as TGTGCCAGCAGCTTTGCCGGGACAGGAACGAGCGAGCAGTACTTC. The entire variable domain, with the rest obtained from reference TRBV9 and TRBJ2-7, is as follows: DSGVTQTPKHLITATGQRVTLRCSPRSGDLSVYWYQQSLDQGLQFLIQYYNGEERAKGNILERFSAQQFPDLHSELNLSSLELGDSALYFCASSFAGTGTSEQYFGPGTRLTVT.

The chain employs TRBV28 and TRBJ1-1, with 7 nucleotides matching TRBD1. Germline lookup yields CDR1 MDHEN and CDR2 SYDVKM. The CDR3 runs 14 residues. V was pared by 5 bases and J by 8 bases, with 11 bases of the junction left unmatched. The CDR3 nucleotides read TGTGCCAGCAGTCTTACAGGGGCTACGCCCGAAGCTTTCTTT. The encoded protein is CASSLTGATPEAFF.

This clone was seen only once. This chain uses TRBV9 with TRBJ2-3; the D is unclear. V dropped 4 bases and J dropped 0 bases, with 15 bases sitting between them. The CDR3 consists of 16 residues. Germline V gene lookup returns CDR1 SGDLS and CDR2 YYNGEE. The CDR3 nucleotides are TGTGCCAGCAGCTTTACGATCCAATCTAGCACAGATACGCAGTATTTT. Translated: CASSFTIQSSTDTQYF. The full variable domain, its missing parts supplied by reference TRBV9 and TRBJ2-3, is DSGVTQTPKHLITATGQRVTLRCSPRSGDLSVYWYQQSLDQGLQFLIQYYNGEERAKGNILERFSAQQFPDLHSELNLSSLELGDSALYFCASSFTIQSSTDTQYFGPGTRLTVL.

The chain joins TRBV5-1 to TRBJ2-2, with D perhaps matching TRBD2 (5 bases). The V end lost 0 bases, the J end lost 4 bases, and 13 bases lay between the germline ends. CDR1 is SGHRS and CDR2 is YFSETQ in the germline V gene. CDR3 length equals 16 residues. The CDR3 reads CASSLDGGGLTGELFF. In nucleotides, the CDR3 is TGCGCCAGCAGCTTGGATGGCGGAGGACTCACCGGGGAGCTGTTTTTT.

This chain links TRBV6-6 with TRBJ2-3, with TRBD1 identical over 8 bases. The CDR3 sequence is 16 residues long. The germline V gene has CDR1 MNHNY and CDR2 SVGAGI (reference sequence). V was pared by 7 bases and J by 5 bases, with 14 bases of the junction left unmatched. CDR3 sequence reads: CASTPPPGQGLDTQYF. DNA of the CDR3: TGTGCCAGCACCCCTCCCCCCGGACAGGGCCTAGATACGCAGTATTTT.

The chain uses TRBV11-2 and TRBJ2-1; no reliable D call. The germline V gene has CDR1 SGHAT and CDR2 FQNNGV. The ends were cut back, 4 bases at V and 10 bases at J, with 8 bases in the middle. This CDR3 comprises 11 residues. The CDR3 coding sequence is TGTGCCAGCAGCTACAGCTCCGAGCAGTTCTTC. Protein product: CASSYSSEQFF.

This chain uses TRBV19 with TRBJ2-7; D gene uncertain. V dropped 7 bases and J dropped 2 bases, with 6 bases sitting between them. The germline gives CDR1 LNHDA, CDR2 SQIVND (reference sequence). This CDR3 is 11 amino acids long. CDR3 amino acids: CASKSAYEQYF. In DNA, the CDR3 is TGTGCCAGTAAATCCGCCTACGAGCAGTACTTC.

The V gene is TRBV6-5, the J gene TRBJ1-1; D remains ambiguous. V was pared by 10 bases and J by 1 base, with 7 bases between. Germline values: CDR1 MNHEY, CDR2 SVGAGI. CDR3 length: 11 amino acids. The CDR3 loop is CATGENTEAFF. Here the CDR3 DNA reads TGTGCCACCGGGGAGAACACTGAAGCTTTCTTT.

The genes are TRBV13 and TRBJ2-2; no clear D. The CDR3 has 14 residues. The V gene's germline CDR1 is PRHDT and CDR2 FYEKMQ (reference sequence). Trimming cost V 5 bases and J 7 bases, with 14 bases left between them. The CDR3 nucleotides are TGTGCCAGCAGCCCCCGAGGTCGCGACGGGGAGCTGTTTTTT. Its protein product is CASSPRGRDGELFF.